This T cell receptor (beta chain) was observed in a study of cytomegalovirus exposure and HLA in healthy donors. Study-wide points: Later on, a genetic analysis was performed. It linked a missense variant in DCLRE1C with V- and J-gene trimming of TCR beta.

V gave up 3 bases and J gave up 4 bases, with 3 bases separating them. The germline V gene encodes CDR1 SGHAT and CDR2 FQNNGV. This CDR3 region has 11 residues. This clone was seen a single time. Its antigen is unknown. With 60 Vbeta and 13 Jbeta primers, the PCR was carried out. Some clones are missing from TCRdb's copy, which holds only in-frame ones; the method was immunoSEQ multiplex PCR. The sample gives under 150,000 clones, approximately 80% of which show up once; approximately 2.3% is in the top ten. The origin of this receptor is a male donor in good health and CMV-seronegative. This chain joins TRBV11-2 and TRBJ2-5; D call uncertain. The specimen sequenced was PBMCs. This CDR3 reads CASSLAETQYF. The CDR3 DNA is TGTGCCAGCAGCTTGGCAGAGACCCAGTACTTC.